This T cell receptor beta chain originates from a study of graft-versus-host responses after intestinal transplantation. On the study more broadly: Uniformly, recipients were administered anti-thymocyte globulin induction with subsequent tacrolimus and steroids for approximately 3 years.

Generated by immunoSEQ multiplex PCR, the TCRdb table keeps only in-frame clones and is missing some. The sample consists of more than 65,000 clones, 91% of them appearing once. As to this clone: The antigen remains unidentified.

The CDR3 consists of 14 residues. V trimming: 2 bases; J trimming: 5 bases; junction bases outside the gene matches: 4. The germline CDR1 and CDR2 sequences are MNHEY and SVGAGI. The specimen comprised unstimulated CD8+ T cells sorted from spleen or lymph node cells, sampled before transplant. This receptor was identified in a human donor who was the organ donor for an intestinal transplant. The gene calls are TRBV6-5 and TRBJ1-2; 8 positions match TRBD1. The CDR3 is CASSYVRTGYGYTF. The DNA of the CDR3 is TGTGCCAGCAGTTACGTCCGGACAGGGTATGGCTACACCTTC.